The next 27 T cell receptor beta chains were all read from a single sample in a study of blood T cell repertoires in COVID-19. Only in-frame clones appear in the TCRdb table, and some are missing; sequencing was by immunoSEQ multiplex PCR. The data hold hundreds of thousands of clones, with approximately 83% observed a single time. The sequenced sample was PBMCs or T cells enriched from blood (not recorded which). The receptors here all came from a woman in her thirties or forties who had been exposed to COVID-19.

This chain links TRBV5-4 with TRBJ2-1, with D tentatively TRBD2 (6 bases). V was shortened by 1 base and J by 3 bases, with 14 bases between the two germline ends. CDR1 and CDR2 (germline): SGHNT, YYREEE (reference sequence). This CDR3 comprises 16 residues. The CDR3 reads CASSLHGGVLYNEQFF. For the CDR3, the DNA is TGTGCCAGCAGCTTGCATGGCGGGGTTCTCTACAATGAGCAGTTCTTC. The entire variable domain, with the rest obtained from reference TRBV5-4 and TRBJ2-1, is as follows: ETGVTQSPTHLIKTRGQQVTLRCSSQSGHNTVSWYQQALGQGPQFIFQYYREEENGRGNFPPRFSGLQFPNYSSELNVNALELDDSALYLCASSLHGGVLYNEQFFGPGTRLTVL.

V gene TRBV2 combines with J gene TRBJ2-5, with D possibly matching TRBD1 (6 bases). V dropped 7 bases and J dropped 0 bases, with 9 bases sitting between them. Germline-derived CDR1 and CDR2 are SNHLY and FYNNEI. This CDR3 has 13 amino acids. CDR3 sequence: CASTQGNQETQYF. Written as DNA, the CDR3 is TGTGCCAGCACCCAGGGGAACCAAGAGACCCAGTACTTC.

The gene calls are TRBV9 and TRBJ2-1; 9 nucleotides line up with TRBD2. The CDR3 runs to 20 residues. V was pared by 4 bases and J by 0 bases, with 17 bases of the junction left unmatched. CDR1 and CDR2 from the germline V gene are SGDLS and YYNGEE. The CDR3 region is CASSPRKGGGADYSYNEQFF. CDR3 bases: TGTGCCAGCAGCCCCCGAAAGGGCGGGGGGGCCGATTACTCCTACAATGAGCAGTTCTTC.

This clone turned up a few times. The rearrangement links TRBV27 to TRBJ1-2; TRBD1 aligns across 9 bases. Germline V gene data show CDR1 as MNHEY and CDR2 as SMNVEV (reference sequence). The CDR3 is 12 residues long. The V segment lost 10 bases and the J segment 6 bases; nucleotides outside the gene matches: 6. Written as DNA, the CDR3 is TGTGCCACCAGGACAGGGGCGGATGGCTACACCTTC. Protein sequence: CATRTGADGYTF.

The chain uses TRBV11-2 and TRBJ2-1, with 9 bases that match TRBD2. V was clipped by 3 bases and J by 3 bases; unmatched bases: 3. Per the germline V gene, CDR1 is SGHAT and CDR2 is FQNNGV. This CDR3 has 15 amino acids. CDR3 protein: CASSLGTSSYNEQFF. For the CDR3, the DNA is TGTGCCAGCAGCTTGGGGACTAGCAGCTACAATGAGCAGTTCTTC.

The CDR3 DNA reads as TGTGCCAGCAGCCCACCAAAACGGGACACCGGGGAGCTGTTTTTT. Amino acid sequence: CASSPPKRDTGELFF. The chain carries TRBV7-9 and TRBJ2-2; D call uncertain. This CDR3 region has 15 residues. V was pared by 5 bases and J by 3 bases, with 13 bases between. CDR1 and CDR2 (germline): SEHNR, FQNEAQ (reference sequence).

The CDR3 bases are TGTGCCAGCAGCCCCGACAGGATGGCCCCTGAAGCTTTCTTT. Translated: CASSPDRMAPEAFF. The chain has TRBV28 and TRBJ1-1; perhaps TRBD1 as D (6 bases). With 6 bases removed from V and 6 bases from J, the gap between germline ends came to 17 bases. The CDR3 sequence is 14 residues long. CDR1 is MDHEN and CDR2 is SYDVKM in the germline V gene.

The gene calls are TRBV3-1 (or the pseudogene TRBV3-2) and TRBJ2-1; the match to TRBD1 covers 11 bases. The CDR3 extends over 15 amino acids. Losses at the gene ends were 6 bases for V and 4 bases for J; bases not matched to a gene: 5. The germline gives CDR1 LGHDT, CDR2 YNNKEL (reference sequence). CDR3 sequence reads: CASRRTGGSYNEQFF. The CDR3 DNA reads TGTGCCAGCAGACGGACAGGGGGCTCGTACAATGAGCAGTTCTTC.

The CDR3 DNA reads TGTGCCAGCAGCTCAACAGGGAGCTCCTACGAGCAGTACTTC. It yields the protein CASSSTGSSYEQYF. The rearrangement links TRBV7-9 to TRBJ2-7, with a weak D call TRBD1 (6 bases). Germline V lookup: CDR1 SEHNR, CDR2 FQNEAQ (reference sequence). V lost 4 bases, J lost 0 bases, and 10 bases lay in between. The CDR3 has 14 residues.

This clone was observed a handful of times. The chain employs TRBV18 and TRBJ2-3; weak D call: TRBD2 (6 bases). Germline V gives CDR1 KGHSH, CDR2 LQKENI. The CDR3 totals 16 residues. V was clipped by 6 bases and J by 0 bases, with 16 bases between them. DNA of the CDR3: TGTGCCAGCTCGCAACTGGTACGGGGGAGCACAGATACGCAGTATTTT. Its protein is CASSQLVRGSTDTQYF. The whole variable domain, remainder taken from reference TRBV18 and TRBJ2-3, is NAGVMQNPRHLVRRRGQEARLRCSPMKGHSHVYWYRQLPEEGLKFMVYLQKENIIDESGMPKERFSAEFPKEGPSILRIQQVVRGDSAAYFCASSQLVRGSTDTQYFGPGTRLTVL.

V usage is TRBV27 and J usage is TRBJ1-2; 9 bases align to TRBD1. Germline CDR1 reads MNHEY; CDR2 reads SMNVEV (reference sequence). This CDR3 has 15 residues. The V segment lost 6 bases and the J segment 7 bases; nucleotides outside the gene matches: 12. The CDR3 sequence: CASSDPGQGIGGYTF. CDR3 bases: TGTGCCAGCAGCGATCCGGGACAGGGTATTGGTGGCTACACCTTC.

The V and J genes are TRBV19 and TRBJ1-2; TRBD1 matches at 8 bases. Germline CDR1 reads LNHDA; CDR2 reads SQIVND (reference sequence). The ends lost 7 bases at V and 0 bases at J; junction bases unmatched: 22. This CDR3 has 20 residues. The CDR3 loop is CASTLPGGAGVTGANYGYTF. The DNA for the CDR3 is TGTGCCAGTACCCTACCCGGTGGCGCGGGGGTGACAGGGGCTAACTATGGCTACACCTTC.

J is TRBJ2-3 and V is TRBV18, with D possibly TRBD2 on 6 matching bases. The CDR3 has 15 residues. Looked up from germline, CDR1 is KGHSH and CDR2 is LQKENI. The V gene lost 0 bases and the J gene lost 0 bases, with 7 bases spanning the gap. CDR3 nucleotide sequence: TGTGCCAGCTCACCACCGGGGGGTAGCACAGATACGCAGTATTTT. Translated: CASSPPGGSTDTQYF.

There are a few counts of this clone. V gene TRBV18 combines with J gene TRBJ2-5, with a weak D call TRBD1 (5 bases). The CDR3 has 15 residues. Germline V gene sequence: CDR1 KGHSH, CDR2 LQKENI. V shed 3 bases and J shed 2 bases, with 13 bases lying between them. CDR3 nucleotide sequence: TGTGCCAGCTCACCTACCCTCGACAGACAAGAGACCCAGTACTTC. Encoded protein: CASSPTLDRQETQYF. Based on the CDR3 plus reference TRBV18 and TRBJ2-5, the full variable domain is NAGVMQNPRHLVRRRGQEARLRCSPMKGHSHVYWYRQLPEEGLKFMVYLQKENIIDESGMPKERFSAEFPKEGPSILRIQQVVRGDSAAYFCASSPTLDRQETQYFGPGTRLLVL.

The gene calls are TRBV19 and TRBJ2-1; D ambiguous. This CDR3 comprises 14 residues. From germline, CDR1 is LNHDA and CDR2 SQIVND (reference sequence). Trimming left V 3 bases short and J 9 bases short, with 15 bases between. The CDR3 nucleotides are TGTGCCAGTAGTATTGGTTCCCCCGGCGGTGAGCAGTTCTTC. Translated, it gives CASSIGSPGGEQFF. The whole variable domain, remainder taken from reference TRBV19 and TRBJ2-1, is DGGITQSPKYLFRKEGQNVTLSCEQNLNHDAMYWYRQDPGQGLRLIYYSQIVNDFQKGDIAEGYSVSREKKESFPLTVTSAQKNPTAFYLCASSIGSPGGEQFFGPGTRLTVL.

The V and J genes are TRBV28 and TRBJ1-2; the match to TRBD1 covers 11 bases. Germline V gives CDR1 MDHEN, CDR2 SYDVKM. Germline trimming cut 6 bases from V and 5 bases from J; bases unmatched to any gene: 8. The CDR3 runs to 15 residues. CDR3 in amino acids: CASSLGQGGGYGYTF. In DNA form, the CDR3 reads TGTGCCAGCAGCCTGGGACAGGGGGGGGGTTATGGCTACACCTTC.

This clone was found a few times. This chain connects TRBV6-1 to TRBJ1-1, with D uncertain. Germline CDR1 is MNHNS and CDR2 is SASEGT. V lost 3 bases and J lost 8, with 10 bases in between. The CDR3 is made up of 12 amino acids. In DNA form, the CDR3 reads TGTGCCAGCAGTGAGAGAGGACTAGAAGCTTTCTTT. Amino acid sequence: CASSERGLEAFF.

The chain recombines TRBV4-3 with TRBJ1-2; 9 bases are shared with TRBD1. V lost 0 bases and J lost 8; bases outside the gene matches: 10. Germline CDR1 LGHNA, CDR2 YSLEER. This CDR3 has 16 residues. The CDR3 sequence is CASSQDGGQGVRGYTF. In DNA, the CDR3 is TGCGCCAGCAGCCAAGATGGGGGACAGGGAGTGAGGGGCTACACCTTC.

The J gene is TRBJ1-1, the V gene TRBV5-1, with 7 bases identical to TRBD1. Per germline, CDR1 SGHRS and CDR2 YFSETQ. The CDR3 consists of 13 residues. V shed 4 bases, J shed 3 bases, and the junction held 3 bases outside the gene matches. The CDR3 reads CASSEGAHTEAFF. CDR3 in DNA: TGCGCCAGCAGCGAGGGGGCGCACACTGAAGCTTTCTTT.

V gene TRBV19 combines with J gene TRBJ1-1; D is ambiguous. V gave up 5 bases and J gave up 5 bases, with 18 bases separating them. The germline V gene encodes CDR1 LNHDA and CDR2 SQIVND (reference sequence). The CDR3 covers 15 residues. This CDR3 is CASSGFGTAKTEAFF. The CDR3 DNA reads as TGTGCCAGTAGTGGTTTCGGTACTGCTAAGACTGAAGCTTTCTTT.

The chain carries TRBV28 and TRBJ2-5; 7 nucleotides align to TRBD2. V shed 5 bases and J 2 bases; nucleotides not matched to a gene: 8. Germline V gene data show CDR1 as MDHEN and CDR2 as SYDVKM. The CDR3 is made up of 15 amino acids. DNA for the CDR3: TGTGCCAGCAGTCCCGGGACTAACCCACAAGAGACCCAGTACTTC. Residues: CASSPGTNPQETQYF.

The rearrangement joins TRBV10-3 to TRBJ1-2, with D hard to call. Looked up from germline, CDR1 is ENHRY and CDR2 is SYGVKD. The germline V and J ends were trimmed by 11 bases and 5 bases, with 18 bases remaining between them. This CDR3 spans 13 amino acids. The CDR3 protein is CAAAGQNSYGYTF. CDR3 nucleotide sequence: TGTGCCGCCGCGGGCCAGAACTCGTATGGCTACACCTTC.

The CDR3 is CASSLAPGRSTDTQYF. The CDR3 DNA reads as TGTGCCAGCAGCTTAGCGCCAGGCAGGTCCACAGATACGCAGTATTTT. The V gene is TRBV7-2, the J gene TRBJ2-3; D gene uncertain. Germline V gives CDR1 SGHTA, CDR2 FQGNSA. V gave up 0 bases and J gave up 2 bases, with 12 bases separating them. The length of the CDR3 is 16 residues.

This clone was picked up a small number of times. V gene TRBV7-2 combines with J gene TRBJ1-1; TRBD1 might be the D (5 bases). CDR1 is SGHTA and CDR2 is FQGNSA in the germline V gene. V was shortened by 5 bases and J by 2 bases, with 12 bases between the two germline ends. The CDR3 is 14 amino acids. The CDR3 spells CASSLYTGNTEAFF. In nucleotides, the CDR3 is TGTGCCAGCAGCCTCTATACAGGTAACACTGAAGCTTTCTTT.

This clone came up many times. V and J are TRBV19 and TRBJ2-7; the match to TRBD1 covers 9 bases. There are 15 residues in the CDR3. V gave up 5 bases and J gave up 9 bases; unmatched junction bases: 14. CDR1 LNHDA and CDR2 SQIVND come from the germline V gene (reference sequence). In DNA form, the CDR3 reads TGTGCCAGTAGTGACCCGGGACAGGGAACCGCCGGGCAGTACTTC. Protein sequence: CASSDPGQGTAGQYF.

The sample holds a few counts of this clone. The chain has TRBV29-1 and TRBJ2-5; tentatively, D is TRBD1 (6 bases). Germline assignment: CDR1 SQVTM and CDR2 ANQGSEA. This CDR3 has 15 amino acids. Between the trimmed V and J ends, which lost 6 bases and 2 bases, there was a span of 19 bases. DNA of the CDR3: TGCAGCGTGCTATGGATGACAGGAGGACAAGAGACCCAGTACTTC. Translating it yields CSVLWMTGGQETQYF. Full variable domain (outside the CDR3, taken from reference TRBV29-1 and TRBJ2-5): SAVISQKPSRDICQRGTSLTIQCQVDSQVTMMFWYRQQPGQSLTLIATANQGSEATYESGFVIDKFPISRPNLTFSTLTVSNMSPEDSSIYLCSVLWMTGGQETQYFGPGTRLLVL.

About this clone: Other DNA sequences in the same sample also yield this CDR3. The chain has TRBV19 and TRBJ1-1, with 7 bases lining up with TRBD1. The V gene's germline CDR1 is LNHDA and CDR2 SQIVND (reference sequence). V lost 1 base and J lost 4; bases outside the gene matches: 0. This CDR3 contains 13 residues. The CDR3 sequence is CASSIAGGTEAFF. The CDR3 DNA is TGTGCCAGTAGTATAGCAGGGGGCACTGAAGCTTTCTTT.